These 12 T cell receptor beta chains were all obtained from the same sample, sequenced in a study of blood T cell repertoires in COVID-19. Profiling relied on immunoSEQ multiplex PCR, and the TCRdb table lists in-frame clones only, not all of them. The repertoire has some 63,000 clones, roughly 85% of them found once; the top ten carry over 25%. Sequencing was performed on peripheral blood. The receptors stem from a human donor in a cohort sampled during active COVID-19.

The rearrangement uses TRBV5-6 and TRBJ2-2, with TRBD1 matching 9 bases. This CDR3 region has 17 residues. CDR1 and CDR2 from the germline V gene are SGHDT and YYEEEE. J was trimmed by 7 bases and V by 0 bases; bases with no gene match: 10. The CDR3 bases are TGTGCCAGCAGCTTGGAATCCGGGACAGGGACGGGCGGGGAGCTGTTTTTT. Residues: CASSLESGTGTGGELFF.

V gene TRBV6-5 combines with J gene TRBJ2-3; 9 bases line up with TRBD1. Germline CDR1 reads MNHEY; CDR2 reads SVGAGI. J gave up 5 bases and V 6 bases, and 9 bases lay outside the gene matches. CDR3 length equals 15 residues. DNA for the CDR3: TGTGCCAGCAGACTGGACAGGGGTACGGTAGATACGCAGTATTTT. As protein: CASRLDRGTVDTQYF.

The rearrangement joins TRBV7-9 to TRBJ2-3; the D gene is possibly TRBD1 (5 bases). The CDR3 contains 17 residues. Germline CDR1 reads SEHNR; CDR2 reads FQNEAQ (reference sequence). Trimming left V 4 bases short and J 6 bases short, with 23 bases between. CDR3 in DNA: TGTGCCAGCAGCTGGCCCCTGGACACTACCGCACGGGATACGCAGTATTTT. Amino acid sequence: CASSWPLDTTARDTQYF.

This clone came up a few times. The V gene is TRBV11-2, the J gene TRBJ2-2; D gene uncertain. The V end lost 4 bases, the J end lost 0 bases, and 9 bases lay between the germline ends. The CDR3 extends over 15 amino acids. CDR1 and CDR2 from the germline V gene are SGHAT and FQNNGV. The CDR3 DNA follows: TGTGCCAGCAGCTCCGACATATCGAACACCGGGGAGCTGTTTTTT. Encoded protein: CASSSDISNTGELFF.

This chain uses TRBV19 with TRBJ2-2, with D possibly being TRBD1 (6 bases). Germline CDR1 reads LNHDA; CDR2 reads SQIVND (reference sequence). V lost 7 bases and J 3 bases, leaving 18 bases between the germline ends. The CDR3 length is 16 residues. The CDR3 loop is CASTSDDGGYTGELFF. DNA of the CDR3: TGTGCCAGTACCTCCGATGATGGGGGCTACACCGGGGAGCTGTTTTTT.

This rearrangement joins TRBV30 to TRBJ2-6, with 7 bases aligning to TRBD1. The V and J ends lost 3 bases and 1 base, in that order; junction bases with no gene match: 0. Germline V gene lookup returns CDR1 GTSNPN and CDR2 SVGIG (reference sequence). This CDR3 is 14 amino acids long. The CDR3 coding sequence is TGTGCCTGGAGGGGACAGTCTGGGGCCAACGTCCTGACTTTC. This sequence encodes CAWRGQSGANVLTF. The variable domain in full, with the rest retrieved from reference TRBV30 and TRBJ2-6, is SQTIHQWPATLVQPVGSPLSLECTVEGTSNPNLYWYRQAAGRGLQLLFYSVGIGQISSEVPQNLSASRPQDRQFILSSKKLLLSDSGFYLCAWRGQSGANVLTFGAGSRLTVL.

This chain uses TRBV28 with TRBJ1-2, with D possibly matching TRBD1 (5 bases). Germline V CDR1 and CDR2: MDHEN, SYDVKM. CDR3 size: 17 residues. V was clipped by 2 bases and J by 6 bases, with 22 bases between them. CDR3 bases: TGTGCCAGCAGTTTACCCCCTGGGGCAGGGCTCCTTCATGGCTACACCTTC. This codes for CASSLPPGAGLLHGYTF.

The rearrangement links TRBV7-3 to TRBJ2-1, with D tentatively TRBD2 (7 bases). Between the trimmed V and J ends, which lost 2 bases and 6 bases, there was a span of 17 bases. The CDR3 length is 16 residues. CDR1 and CDR2 from the germline V gene are SGHTA and FQGTGA. The CDR3 DNA is TGTGCCAGCAGCTTAGGGGGCCGCGCGGGGGTCAATGAGCAGTTCTTC. The encoded protein is CASSLGGRAGVNEQFF. Full variable domain (missing parts from reference TRBV7-3 and TRBJ2-1): GAGVSQTPSNKVTEKGKYVELRCDPISGHTALYWYRQSLGQGPEFLIYFQGTGAADDSGLPNDRFFAVRPEGSVSTLKIQRTERGDSAVYLCASSLGGRAGVNEQFFGPGTRLTVL.

This clone was recorded once. The chain combines TRBV11-2 with TRBJ1-5; D unresolved. From germline, CDR1 is SGHAT and CDR2 FQNNGV. The CDR3 runs to 12 residues. Deletions cut 5 bases from V and 8 bases from J, with 10 bases between. CDR3 residues: CASSQQREPQHF. The CDR3 DNA follows: TGTGCCAGCAGCCAACAGAGGGAGCCCCAGCATTTT.

This chain joins TRBV5-1 and TRBJ1-6; D unresolved. From germline, CDR1 is SGHRS and CDR2 YFSETQ. V was trimmed by 0 bases and J by 9 bases, leaving 10 bases between them. This CDR3 is 14 amino acids long. The CDR3: CASSLDPSGSPLHF. The CDR3 region has the DNA TGCGCCAGCAGCTTGGACCCCTCCGGTTCACCCCTCCACTTT.

The sample holds a few counts of this clone. The rearrangement uses TRBV30 and TRBJ2-4; tentatively, D is TRBD1 (6 bases). This CDR3 has 15 amino acids. The germline V gene encodes CDR1 GTSNPN and CDR2 SVGIG (reference sequence). The V end lost 5 bases, the J end lost 13 bases, and 27 bases lay between the germline ends. The CDR3 nucleotides are TGTGCCTGGGCAAGAGACAGGAGAGAGGCGCATATACAGTACTTC. This gives the protein CAWARDRREAHIQYF. The whole variable domain, filled in from reference TRBV30 and TRBJ2-4, reads SQTIHQWPATLVQPVGSPLSLECTVEGTSNPNLYWYRQAAGRGLQLLFYSVGIGQISSEVPQNLSASRPQDRQFILSSKKLLLSDSGFYLCAWARDRREAHIQYFGAGTRLSVL.

The chain is built from TRBV11-1 and TRBJ2-1, with 9 bases fitting TRBD2. Germline trimming cut 0 bases from V and 6 bases from J; bases unmatched to any gene: 6. The germline gives CDR1 SGHAT, CDR2 FQDESV (reference sequence). This CDR3 region has 16 residues. CDR3 DNA sequence: TGTGCCAGCAGCTTAGCGAGGGGCGGGAGGGGCAATGAGCAGTTCTTC. Protein: CASSLARGGRGNEQFF. The entire variable domain, with the rest obtained from reference TRBV11-1 and TRBJ2-1, is as follows: EAEVAQSPRYKITEKSQAVAFWCDPISGHATLYWYRQILGQGPELLVQFQDESVVDDSQLPKDRFSAERLKGVDSTLKIQPAELGDSAMYLCASSLARGGRGNEQFFGPGTRLTVL.